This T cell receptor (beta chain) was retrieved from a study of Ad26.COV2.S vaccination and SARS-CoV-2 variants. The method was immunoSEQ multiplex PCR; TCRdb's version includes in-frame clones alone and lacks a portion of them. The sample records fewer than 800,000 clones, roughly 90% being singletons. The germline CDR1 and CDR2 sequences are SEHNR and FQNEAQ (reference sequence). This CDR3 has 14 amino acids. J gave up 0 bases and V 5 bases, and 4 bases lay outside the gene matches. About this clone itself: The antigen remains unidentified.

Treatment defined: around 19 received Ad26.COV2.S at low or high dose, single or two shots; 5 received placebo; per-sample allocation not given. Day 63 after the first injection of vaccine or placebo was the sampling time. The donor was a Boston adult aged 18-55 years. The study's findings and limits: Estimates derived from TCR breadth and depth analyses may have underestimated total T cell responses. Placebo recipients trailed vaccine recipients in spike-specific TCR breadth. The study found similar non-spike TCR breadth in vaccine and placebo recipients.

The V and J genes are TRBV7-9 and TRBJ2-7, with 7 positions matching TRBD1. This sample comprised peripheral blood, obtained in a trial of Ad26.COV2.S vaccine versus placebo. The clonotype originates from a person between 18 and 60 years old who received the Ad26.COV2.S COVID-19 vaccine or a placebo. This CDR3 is CASSPDRPSYEQYF. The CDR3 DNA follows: TGTGCCAGCAGCCCGGACAGGCCCTCCTACGAGCAGTACTTC.